Listed here are 25 T cell receptor beta chains from one sample, sequenced in a study of T cell changes during pregnancy in multiple sclerosis. The data were produced by immunoSEQ multiplex PCR, yet TCRdb's version contains in-frame clones alone and is incomplete. The table shows 20,000 to 25,000 clones, with about 90% occurring only once. The sample here was CD8+ T cells from peripheral blood mononuclear cells, taken after pregnancy. The source of these receptors is a female donor with multiple sclerosis, enrolled in a pregnancy study.

The genes are TRBV6-5 and TRBJ1-4, with TRBD1 identical over 7 bases. CDR1 and CDR2 from the germline V gene are MNHEY and SVGAGI. Trimming at V came to 3 bases and at J to 5 bases, leaving 9 bases not matched to a gene. The CDR3 contains 16 residues. CDR3 region: CASSYVRGSANEKLFF. The DNA for the CDR3 is TGTGCCAGCAGTTATGTCAGGGGGTCGGCAAATGAAAAACTGTTTTTT.

The genes are TRBV27 and TRBJ1-2, with TRBD1 as a possible D gene (5 bases). This CDR3 comprises 17 residues. The germline gives CDR1 MNHEY, CDR2 SMNVEV (reference sequence). V lost 4 bases and J 4 bases, leaving 22 bases between the germline ends. The CDR3 here is CASSYSSFGGAIYGYTF. For the CDR3, the DNA is TGTGCCAGCAGTTATTCTTCCTTCGGGGGAGCCATCTATGGCTACACCTTC.

Of note for this clone: The same CDR3 also results from other DNA sequences found in this sample. V usage is TRBV5-6 and J usage is TRBJ2-2; tentative D call: TRBD2 (6 bases). CDR3 size: 13 residues. Germline CDR1 SGHDT, CDR2 YYEEEE. The V gene lost 5 bases and the J gene lost 6 bases, with 11 bases spanning the gap. DNA of the CDR3: TGTGCCAGCAGTTGGGACTTGGCCGGGGAGCTGTTTTTT. Translation gives CASSWDLAGELFF.

This clone is classed as medium-sized. This sequence joins TRBV21-1 and TRBJ2-7; TRBD2, the table's D call, was not compared with the DNA. TRBV21-1 is listed as a pseudogene. This CDR3 spans 19 amino acids. The CDR3, as DNA: TGTGCCAGCACACATTGGGCAACACCGGGACTAGCGGGAGAGAACGAGCAGTACTTC. Its protein is CASTHWATPGLAGENEQYF.

Only one count was recorded for this clone. The chain recombines TRBV10-3 with TRBJ1-3; 10 positions agree with TRBD1. The CDR3 sequence is 19 residues long. V shed 6 bases and J 2 bases; nucleotides not matched to a gene: 16. The germline V gene encodes CDR1 ENHRY and CDR2 SYGVKD. This CDR3 is CAISRQGAYRGVAGNTIYF. CDR3 DNA sequence: TGTGCCATCAGCAGACAGGGGGCTTACCGTGGTGTGGCTGGAAACACCATATATTTT.

The CDR3 loop reads CASSEMTDTGELFF. The CDR3 bases are TGTGCCAGCAGTGAAATGACAGACACCGGGGAGCTGTTTTTT. The genes are TRBV6-1 and TRBJ2-2; possibly TRBD1 for D (5 bases). The CDR3 is 14 amino acids. V was pared by 2 bases and J by 3 bases, with 7 bases between. Germline assignment: CDR1 MNHNS and CDR2 SASEGT.

The chain joins TRBV5-6 to TRBJ2-7; 10 positions match TRBD2. The junction had 8 bases not matched to a gene; V was cut back by 2 bases and J by 0 bases. The CDR3 is made up of 17 amino acids. Germline CDR1 is SGHDT and CDR2 is YYEEEE. The CDR3, as DNA: TGTGCCAGCAGCTTAATAGGAGCGGGAGGGCCCTCCTACGAGCAGTACTTC. Its protein product is CASSLIGAGGPSYEQYF. The full variable domain, rest sourced from reference TRBV5-6 and TRBJ2-7, is DAGVTQSPTHLIKTRGQQVTLRCSPKSGHDTVSWYQQALGQGPQFIFQYYEEEERQRGNFPDRFSGHQFPNYSSELNVNALLLGDSALYLCASSLIGAGGPSYEQYFGPGTRLTVT.

The V call is TRBV28, the J call TRBJ2-1; 11 nucleotides agree with TRBD2. Per germline, CDR1 MDHEN and CDR2 SYDVKM. With V trimmed by 1 base and J by 0 bases, 2 bases remained unmatched. The CDR3 runs 17 residues. CDR3 bases: TGTGCCAGCAGTTTATCAGGACTAGCGGGCTCCTACAATGAGCAGTTCTTC. Protein: CASSLSGLAGSYNEQFF. Filled out from reference TRBV28 and TRBJ2-1, the complete variable domain reads DVKVTQSSRYLVKRTGEKVFLECVQDMDHENMFWYRQDPGLGLRLIYFSYDVKMKEKGDIPEGYSVSREKKERFSLILESASTNQTSMYLCASSLSGLAGSYNEQFFGPGTRLTVL.

The J gene is TRBJ2-2, the V gene TRBV5-4; 10 bases line up with TRBD2. This CDR3 region has 16 residues. Germline trimming cut 4 bases from V and 4 bases from J; bases unmatched to any gene: 7. Germline CDR1 and CDR2: SGHNT and YYREEE (reference sequence). The CDR3 loop is CASSPGTSEGTGELFF. In DNA, the CDR3 is TGTGCCAGCAGCCCAGGGACTAGCGAGGGCACCGGGGAGCTGTTTTTT.

V and J are TRBV27 and TRBJ2-2, with 13 bases aligning to TRBD2. CDR1 and CDR2 (germline): MNHEY, SMNVEV (reference sequence). The CDR3 sequence is 17 residues long. Trimming removed 4 bases from V and 9 bases from J; junction bases left unmatched: 11. The CDR3 DNA sequence: TGTGCCAGCAGTTCTCCACTGACTAGCGGGAGGCCCAGGGAGCTGTTTTTT. Its protein is CASSSPLTSGRPRELFF.

The J gene is TRBJ1-6, the V gene TRBV6-1; 10 bases match TRBD1. V shed 1 base and J 9 bases; nucleotides not matched to a gene: 0. The CDR3 extends over 14 amino acids. Germline V gene lookup returns CDR1 MNHNS and CDR2 SASEGT. CDR3 DNA sequence: TGTGCCAGCAGTGAAGGGACAGGGGGTTCACCCCTCCACTTT. The encoded protein is CASSEGTGGSPLHF.

This chain connects TRBV9 to TRBJ2-1, with D possibly matching TRBD2 (5 bases). Trimming shortened V by 0 bases and J by 7 bases, and 17 bases separated the two germline ends. Germline CDR1 and CDR2: SGDLS and YYNGEE. The length of the CDR3 is 16 residues. Written as DNA, the CDR3 is TGTGCCAGCAGCGTAGAAATGGGGAGTTGGTTGAATGAGCAGTTCTTC. It codes for CASSVEMGSWLNEQFF.

The V call is TRBV7-9, the J call TRBJ2-6, with 8 positions matching TRBD1. Trimming cost V 5 bases and J 0 bases; bases outside gene matches: 3. The CDR3 runs to 16 residues. Germline V gene sequence: CDR1 SEHNR, CDR2 FQNEAQ (reference sequence). CDR3 sequence reads: CASSPGGGSGANVLTF. CDR3 nucleotides: TGTGCCAGCAGCCCAGGGGGCGGCTCTGGGGCCAACGTCCTGACTTTC.

The chain couples TRBV9 to TRBJ1-2, with D possibly matching TRBD1 (5 bases). There are 16 residues in the CDR3. From germline, CDR1 is SGDLS and CDR2 YYNGEE. Trimming took off 4 bases at V and 0 bases at J, with 16 bases between the two ends. DNA of the CDR3: TGTGCCAGCAGCTCTTGGGGGGGGGATCCTAACTATGGCTACACCTTC. Its protein is CASSSWGGDPNYGYTF.

V is TRBV27 and J is TRBJ2-7, with 13 bases fitting TRBD2. CDR3 length: 15 residues. CDR1 is MNHEY, CDR2 SMNVEV, per germline (reference sequence). V lost 5 bases, J lost 5 bases, and 6 bases stayed unmatched. The CDR3 spells CASSPKTSGGNEQYF. In DNA form, the CDR3 reads TGTGCCAGCAGTCCCAAGACTAGCGGGGGGAACGAGCAGTACTTC.

The gene calls are TRBV4-1 and TRBJ2-1, with 9 bases that match TRBD2. The junction had 7 bases not matched to a gene; V was cut back by 0 bases and J by 7 bases. Germline CDR1 reads MGHRA; CDR2 reads YSYEKL. CDR3 length: 16 residues. CDR3 coding DNA: TGCGCCAGCAGCCAAGATTTAGGGACTAGCCTGAATGAGCAGTTCTTC. It encodes CASSQDLGTSLNEQFF.

This chain links TRBV2 with TRBJ2-1; 10 positions agree with TRBD2. The germline gives CDR1 SNHLY, CDR2 FYNNEI. This CDR3 is 19 amino acids long. J lost 7 bases, V lost 4 bases, and 19 bases had no gene match. The CDR3 DNA sequence: TGTGCCAGCAGTGGATCGACAGGGGAAGCGGGAGGGCCCGGGAATGAGCAGTTCTTC. It specifies CASSGSTGEAGGPGNEQFF.

The rearrangement uses TRBV6-4 and TRBJ2-7; possibly TRBD2 for D (6 bases). This CDR3 is built from 16 residues. Per germline, CDR1 MRHNA and CDR2 SNTAGT. The ends were cut back, 6 bases at V and 7 bases at J, with 25 bases in the middle. CDR3 amino acids: CASSRSSGDGLQEQYF. CDR3 DNA sequence: TGTGCCAGCAGCCGATCCTCGGGGGACGGACTTCAGGAGCAGTACTTC.

The J gene is TRBJ2-2, the V gene TRBV27; D is possibly TRBD2 (5 bases). The CDR3 consists of 14 residues. Germline CDR1 and CDR2: MNHEY and SMNVEV (reference sequence). V was cut by 7 bases and J by 2 bases, with 11 bases left in between. The CDR3 region is CASKEAENTGELFF. CDR3 DNA: TGTGCCAGCAAGGAAGCGGAAAACACCGGGGAGCTGTTTTTT.

CDR3 sequence (DNA): TGTGCCAGCAGTCCTAGGATAGGAGGGGGCGGCTACGAGCAGTACTTC. Amino acids: CASSPRIGGGGYEQYF. V is TRBV7-3 and J is TRBJ2-7; D possibly corresponds to TRBD1 (7 bases). Trimming stripped 6 bases from V and 3 bases from J, with 21 bases between. The CDR3 is made up of 16 amino acids. The germline gives CDR1 SGHTA, CDR2 FQGTGA.

The sample holds one count of this clone. This chain links TRBV28 with TRBJ1-4; D remains ambiguous. This CDR3 region has 14 residues. The V gene lost 2 bases and the J gene lost 4 bases, with 8 bases spanning the gap. Germline values: CDR1 MDHEN, CDR2 SYDVKM. The CDR3 DNA is TGTGCCAGCAGTTTAGGGCGGGTTAATGAAAAACTGTTTTTT. Residues: CASSLGRVNEKLFF.

CDR3 coding DNA: TGTGCCAGCAGTGAAGCGTGGGGGCGAGGCTACACCTTC. Amino acids: CASSEAWGRGYTF. V and J are TRBV6-1 and TRBJ1-2; D is possibly TRBD1 (6 bases). V shed 0 bases and J shed 8 bases, with 10 bases lying between them. The CDR3 is 13 amino acids. CDR1 is MNHNS, CDR2 SASEGT, per germline.

The V gene is TRBV7-2, the J gene TRBJ2-2; no definite D call. Trimming stripped 7 bases from V and 3 bases from J, with 12 bases between. Germline values: CDR1 SGHTA, CDR2 FQGNSA. The CDR3 is made up of 14 amino acids. The CDR3 is CASTLVGDTGELFF. CDR3 DNA sequence: TGTGCCAGCACTCTAGTCGGAGACACCGGGGAGCTGTTTTTT.

V is TRBV5-1 and J is TRBJ2-1; 9 positions agree with TRBD1. This CDR3 is 14 amino acids long. Trimming at V came to 7 bases and at J to 3 bases, leaving 5 bases not matched to a gene. Germline V lookup: CDR1 SGHRS, CDR2 YFSETQ. CDR3 DNA: TGCGCCAGCCGAACAGGGGGCGGCTACAATGAGCAGTTCTTC. Encoded protein: CASRTGGGYNEQFF. The full variable domain, with the rest looked up from reference TRBV5-1 and TRBJ2-1, is KAGVTQTPRYLIKTRGQQVTLSCSPISGHRSVSWYQQTPGQGLQFLFEYFSETQRNKGNFPGRFSGRQFSNSRSEMNVSTLELGDSALYLCASRTGGGYNEQFFGPGTRLTVL.

The chain couples TRBV2 to TRBJ1-1, with D possibly matching TRBD1 (6 bases). The V end lost 3 bases, the J end lost 4 bases, and 9 bases lay between the germline ends. CDR3 length: 13 amino acids. The germline gives CDR1 SNHLY, CDR2 FYNNEI. The CDR3 protein is CASSETGRTEAFF. The CDR3 nucleotides read TGTGCCAGCAGTGAGACAGGTCGCACTGAAGCTTTCTTT.